A few counts support the clone carrying this TCR beta chain. The source of the sample is a study of blood T cell repertoires in COVID-19. Germline CDR1 reads SGHRS; CDR2 reads YFSETQ. Trimming took off 4 bases at V and 4 bases at J, with 14 bases between the two ends. The CDR3 has 14 residues. Sequencing used immunoSEQ multiplex PCR; TCRdb keeps in-frame clones, though not all of them. Counted here are about 100,000 clones, approximately 80% occurring once; the ten biggest clones make up under 15%. This TCR was recovered from a man aged 50-59 years with active or convalescent COVID-19. The chain couples TRBV5-1 to TRBJ2-5; D perhaps matches TRBD1 (6 bases). What was sequenced was peripheral blood. The CDR3 reads CASSVQGQVETQYF. In DNA, the CDR3 is TGCGCCAGCAGCGTACAGGGTCAAGTAGAGACCCAGTACTTC.